This T cell receptor beta chain came from a study of blood T cell repertoires in COVID-19 (dated by TCRdb to 2020 to 2022). A note on the overall study: Samples from collaborators originated in the United States, Italy and Spain and spanned both the acute and convalescent phases of COVID-19. The material from the prospective study consisted of cDNA or gDNA derived from T cells, B-cell-depleted T cells, or PBMCs. The dataset comprised deeply sampled blood TCRbeta repertoires from subjects exposed to, actively infected with, or recovered from COVID-19. The repertoires were made available in a free public database intended to serve as a resource for research on the immune response to SARS-CoV-2. The samples were drawn from two sources: the first 160 participants of the ongoing ImmuneRACE study, and 950 to 1,500 subjects contributed by 6 global collaborators. A de-identified subject ID, COVID-19 status, age in years and sex were almost always included in the sample metadata. HLA class I and class II types, where available, came from metadata supplied by the sample provider rather than from assay-based typing.

Note on this clone: Its cognate antigen has yet to be identified. No base quality information exists; no much larger clone differs at one position.

Including the terminal cysteine and phenylalanine, the CDR3 comprises 19 residues. Only the CDR3 portion is preserved as DNA: 57 bases, with reading frame beginning at the first base. CDR1 and CDR2, looked up from the germline V gene (reference sequence), are LGHDT and YNNKEL. Compared with germline, V lacks 0 bases and J lacks 3 bases; bases without a gene match: 15. The investigation overall reported the following: How much clinical and demographic metadata was included differed by source and by participant, and the metadata was provided uncurated.

Each collaborating institution followed its own protocols to collect whole blood in K2EDTA tubes. For TCRbeta analysis, collaborators shipped samples in one of three forms: frozen whole blood, isolated PBMCs, or DNA extracted from either of those sample types. TCRbeta CDR3 regions were amplified from genomic DNA using the immunoSEQ Assay, a bias-controlled multiplex PCR. The study's processing was this. The number of nucleated cells in each sample was estimated from the amplification of reference gene primers within the assay. Sequence reads were collapsed and filtered to measure the absolute abundance of every unique TCRbeta CDR3 rearrangement. Productive Simpson clonality was computed per sample as the square root of Simpson's diversity index over productive rearrangements. Not all clones reach the TCRdb copy of this immuneACCESS table, which keeps in-frame sequences only. Checked studies attribute under half of the gap to unresolved V genes and leave the rest unexplained. V, J and clone size derive from that table, while D and trimming were established from the DNA sequence. A total of about 380,000 clones appear in this sample, less than 85% of them only once. The top ten clones comprise roughly 3.9% of the sample.

Sequenced material: peripheral blood. The sequence is built from TRBV3-1 (or the pseudogene TRBV3-2) and TRBJ1-2; TRBD1 fits 8 bases in the junction. This receptor was identified in a woman aged 18-29 years with acute or convalescent COVID-19. In nucleotides, the sequence is TGTGCCAGCAGCCAAGACCGAATCGACCTTTTGGACAGGGACTATGGCTACACCTTC. This codes for CASSQDRIDLLDRDYGYTF.